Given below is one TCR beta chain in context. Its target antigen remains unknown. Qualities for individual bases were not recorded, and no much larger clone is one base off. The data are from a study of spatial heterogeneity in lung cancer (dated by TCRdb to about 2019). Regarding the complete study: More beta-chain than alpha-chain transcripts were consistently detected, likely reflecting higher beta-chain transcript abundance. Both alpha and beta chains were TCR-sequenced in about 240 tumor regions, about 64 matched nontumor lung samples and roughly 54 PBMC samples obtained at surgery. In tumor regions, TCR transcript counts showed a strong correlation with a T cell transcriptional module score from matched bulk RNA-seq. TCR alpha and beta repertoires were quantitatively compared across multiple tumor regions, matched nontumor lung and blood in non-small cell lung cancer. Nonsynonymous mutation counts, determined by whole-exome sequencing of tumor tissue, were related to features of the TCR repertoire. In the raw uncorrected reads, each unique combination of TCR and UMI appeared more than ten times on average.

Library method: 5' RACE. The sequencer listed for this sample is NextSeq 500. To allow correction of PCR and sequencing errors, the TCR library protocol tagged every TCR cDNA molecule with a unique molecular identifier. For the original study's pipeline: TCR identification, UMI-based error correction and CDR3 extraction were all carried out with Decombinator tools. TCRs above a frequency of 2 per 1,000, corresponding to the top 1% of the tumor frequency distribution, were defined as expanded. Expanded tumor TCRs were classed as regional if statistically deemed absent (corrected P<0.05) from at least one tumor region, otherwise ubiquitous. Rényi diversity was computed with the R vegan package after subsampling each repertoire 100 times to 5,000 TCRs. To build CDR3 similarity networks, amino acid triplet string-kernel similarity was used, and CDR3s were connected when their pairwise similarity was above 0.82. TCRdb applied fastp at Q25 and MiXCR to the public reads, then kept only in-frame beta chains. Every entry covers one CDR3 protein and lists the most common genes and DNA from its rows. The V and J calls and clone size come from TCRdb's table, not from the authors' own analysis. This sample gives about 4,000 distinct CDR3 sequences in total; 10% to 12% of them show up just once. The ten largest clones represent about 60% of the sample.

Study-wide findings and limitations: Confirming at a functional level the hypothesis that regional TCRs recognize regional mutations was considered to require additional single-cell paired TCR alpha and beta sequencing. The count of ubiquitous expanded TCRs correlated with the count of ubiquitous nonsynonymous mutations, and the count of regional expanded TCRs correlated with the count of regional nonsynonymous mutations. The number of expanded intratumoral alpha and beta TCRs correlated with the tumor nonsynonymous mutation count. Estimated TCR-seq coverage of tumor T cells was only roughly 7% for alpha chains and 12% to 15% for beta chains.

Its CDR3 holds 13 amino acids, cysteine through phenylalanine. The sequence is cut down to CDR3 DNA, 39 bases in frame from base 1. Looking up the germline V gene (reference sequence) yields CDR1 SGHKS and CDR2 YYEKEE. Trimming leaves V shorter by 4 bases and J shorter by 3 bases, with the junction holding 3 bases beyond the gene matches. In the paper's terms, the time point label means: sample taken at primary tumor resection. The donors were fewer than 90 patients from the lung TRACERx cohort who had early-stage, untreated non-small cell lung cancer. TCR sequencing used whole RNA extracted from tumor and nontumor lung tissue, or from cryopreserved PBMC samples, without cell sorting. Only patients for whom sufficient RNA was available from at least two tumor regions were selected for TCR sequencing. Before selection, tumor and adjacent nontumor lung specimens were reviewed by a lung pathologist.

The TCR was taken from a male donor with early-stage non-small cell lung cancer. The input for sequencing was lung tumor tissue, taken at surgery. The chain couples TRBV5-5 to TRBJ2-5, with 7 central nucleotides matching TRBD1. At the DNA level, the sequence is TGTGCCAGCAGCAAACAGGGGAAAGAGACCCAGTACTTC. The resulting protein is CASSKQGKETQYF.